The 6 T cell receptor beta chains presented below share a single source sample, sequenced in a study of T cell repertoires in cytomegalovirus infection. These receptors have no identified antigens. TCRdb reprocessed the reads via MiXCR and lists one record per CDR3 protein. The table includes hundreds of thousands of distinct CDR3 sequences, around 35% detected once. The sample was cultured PBMCs, taken from culture after CMV antigen stimulation. The source is a human donor in good health (CMV status not recorded). Some clones in this sample may be carry-over from other donors' samples.

The chain links TRBV12-3 or TRBV12-4 to TRBJ2-5; no clear D gene. The CDR3 contains 13 residues. Trimming shortened V by 4 bases and J by 3 bases, and 9 bases separated the two germline ends. In nucleotides, the CDR3 is TGTGCCAGCAGTTCCCGCCGGAAAGAGACCCAGTACTTC. Translating gives CASSSRRKETQYF.

The V call is TRBV10-1, the J call TRBJ2-5, with 9 bases aligning to TRBD1. The V and J ends lost 6 bases and 4 bases, in that order; junction bases with no gene match: 9. This CDR3 has 15 amino acids. The germline V gene encodes CDR1 WNHNN and CDR2 SYGVQD (reference sequence). The CDR3 sequence: CASSREWTGVETQYF. DNA for the CDR3: TGCGCCAGCAGCCGCGAATGGACAGGGGTAGAGACCCAGTACTTC.

This clonotype was picked up a small number of times. This chain connects TRBV7-9 to TRBJ2-5, with D tentatively TRBD2 (6 bases). CDR3 length: 14 residues. V shed 2 bases and J shed 4 bases, with 11 bases lying between them. Germline assignment: CDR1 SEHNR and CDR2 FQNEAQ (reference sequence). The CDR3 DNA reads as TGTGCCAGCAGCTTACGTCAGGGAGGAGAGACCCAGTACTTC. Its protein is CASSLRQGGETQYF.

The chain carries TRBV5-1 and TRBJ2-7; the D gene is possibly TRBD1 (6 bases). Trimming removed 4 bases at V and 2 bases at J, with 13 bases between. Germline V gene lookup returns CDR1 SGHRS and CDR2 YFSETQ. The CDR3 has 14 amino acids. The CDR3 DNA follows: TGCGCCAGCAGCGTGGGAGACAGGACCTACGAGCAGTACTTC. Its translation: CASSVGDRTYEQYF.

The rearrangement links TRBV20-1 to TRBJ1-1, with D perhaps TRBD1 (5 bases). V was clipped by 2 bases and J by 1 base, with 11 bases between them. Germline CDR1 DFQATT, CDR2 SNEGSKA (reference sequence). The CDR3 has 14 residues. Written as DNA, the CDR3 is TGCAGTGCTAGACCTTTGGGGGGGAACACTGAAGCTTTCTTT. Translation: CSARPLGGNTEAFF.

V is TRBV20-1 and J is TRBJ1-2; D might be TRBD1 (6 bases). The CDR3 runs to 13 residues. Germline V gene sequence: CDR1 DFQATT, CDR2 SNEGSKA (reference sequence). CDR3 residues: CATRRQALYGYTF. The DNA of the CDR3 is TGCGCGACGAGGAGACAGGCCCTATATGGCTACACCTTC.